The source of this TCR beta chain is a study of blood T cell repertoires in COVID-19 (dated by TCRdb to the early 2020s). About the full investigation: Samples covering the acute and convalescent phases of COVID-19 were provided by collaborators in the United States, Italy and Spain. Sample metadata almost always included a de-identified subject ID, COVID-19 status, age in years and sex. The material from the prospective study consisted of cDNA or gDNA derived from T cells, B-cell-depleted T cells, or PBMCs. The repertoires were released in a freely available public database meant as a resource for research on the immune response to SARS-CoV-2. Samples were obtained from the ongoing ImmuneRACE study (first 160 participants) and from 1,254 subjects provided by 6 global collaborators. Where available, HLA class I and class II types were obtained from metadata supplied by the sample provider rather than from assay-based typing. The dataset comprised deeply sampled blood TCRbeta repertoires from subjects exposed to, actively infected with, or recovered from COVID-19.

The investigation overall reported the following: Clinical and demographic metadata were provided uncurated, with the amount varying by source and participant.

With regard to this clone: Its antigen target is currently unknown. Nothing much larger sits one base from this clone, and base qualities are not available.

Trimmed from V: 6 bases; trimmed from J: 6 bases; junction bases lacking a gene match: 6. The germline V gene specifies MDHEN as CDR1 and SYDVKM as CDR2. Spanning cysteine to phenylalanine, the CDR3 consists of 15 amino acids. The DNA shown is the 45-base CDR3, in frame from base 1. TCRbeta CDR3 regions were amplified from genomic DNA using the immunoSEQ Assay, a bias-controlled multiplex PCR. On the authors' methods: The number of nucleated cells in each sample was estimated by amplification of reference gene primers within the assay. To quantify the absolute abundance of each unique TCRbeta CDR3 rearrangement, sequence reads were collapsed and filtered. Productive Simpson clonality was computed per sample as the square root of Simpson's diversity index over productive rearrangements. TCRdb took this table from immuneACCESS and kept in-frame rearrangements with V and J called. Such tables lack part of the clones; where checked against another copy, unresolved V genes explain under half of the gap, and the rest is unexplained. That table supplies the V and J calls and clone size; D and trimming were determined from the DNA. The sample records some 54,000 clones, more than 90% of which are singletons. Around 2% of the sample belongs to the ten largest clones.

Whole blood was collected in K2EDTA tubes by collaborating institutions according to the institutions' own protocols. Collaborator samples were shipped for TCRbeta analysis as frozen whole blood, isolated PBMCs, or DNA extracted from either sample type. The sequencing input was peripheral blood. The chain uses TRBV28 and TRBJ1-6; TRBD1 aligns with 9 central bases. The receptor comes from a man in his sixties with acute or convalescent COVID-19. The nucleotides read TGTGCCAGCAGGACGGGACAGGGAAGTAATTCACCCCTCCACTTT. It translates as CASRTGQGSNSPLHF.